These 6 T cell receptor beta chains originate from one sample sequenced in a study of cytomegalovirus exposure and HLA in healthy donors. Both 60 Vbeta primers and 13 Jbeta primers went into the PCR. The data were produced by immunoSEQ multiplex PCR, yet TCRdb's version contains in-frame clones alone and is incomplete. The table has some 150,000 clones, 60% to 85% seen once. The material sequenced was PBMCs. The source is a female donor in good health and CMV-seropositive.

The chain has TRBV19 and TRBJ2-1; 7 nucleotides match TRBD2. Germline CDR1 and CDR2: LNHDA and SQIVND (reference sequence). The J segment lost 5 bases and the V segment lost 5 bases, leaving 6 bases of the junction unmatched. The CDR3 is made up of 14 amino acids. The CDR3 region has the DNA TGTGCCAGTAGTTTCACTAGCGCCAACAATGAGCAGTTCTTC. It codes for CASSFTSANNEQFF.

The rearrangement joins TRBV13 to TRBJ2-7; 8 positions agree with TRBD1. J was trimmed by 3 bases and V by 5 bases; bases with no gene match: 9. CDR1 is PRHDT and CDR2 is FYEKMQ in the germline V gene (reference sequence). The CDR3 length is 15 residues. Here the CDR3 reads CASSQGSGTGYEQYF. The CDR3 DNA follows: TGTGCCAGCAGCCAGGGCTCCGGGACAGGCTACGAGCAGTACTTC.

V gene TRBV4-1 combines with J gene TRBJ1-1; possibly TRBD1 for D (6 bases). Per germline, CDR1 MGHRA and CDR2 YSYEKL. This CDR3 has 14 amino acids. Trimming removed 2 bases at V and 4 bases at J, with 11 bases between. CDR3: CASSQTRGTTEAFF. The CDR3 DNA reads TGCGCCAGCAGCCAAACGAGGGGGACCACTGAAGCTTTCTTT.

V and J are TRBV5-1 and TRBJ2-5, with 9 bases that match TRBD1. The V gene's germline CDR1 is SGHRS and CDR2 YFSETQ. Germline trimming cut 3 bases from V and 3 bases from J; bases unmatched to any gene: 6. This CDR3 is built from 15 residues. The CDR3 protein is CASSWSRTGEETQYF. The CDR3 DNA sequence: TGCGCCAGCAGCTGGTCCAGGACAGGGGAAGAGACCCAGTACTTC.

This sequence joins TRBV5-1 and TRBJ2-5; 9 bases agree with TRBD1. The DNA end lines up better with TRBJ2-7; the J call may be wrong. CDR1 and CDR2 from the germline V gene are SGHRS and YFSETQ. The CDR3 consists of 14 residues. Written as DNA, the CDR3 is TGCGCCAGCAGCGGACAGGGGATAGCTTACGAGCAGTACTTC. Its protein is CASSGQGIAYEQYF.

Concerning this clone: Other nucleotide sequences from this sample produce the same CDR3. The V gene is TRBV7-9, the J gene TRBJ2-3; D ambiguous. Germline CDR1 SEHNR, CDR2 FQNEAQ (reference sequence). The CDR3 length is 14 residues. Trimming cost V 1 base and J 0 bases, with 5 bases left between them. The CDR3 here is CASSLGLSTDTQYF. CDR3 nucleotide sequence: TGTGCCAGCAGCTTAGGACTCAGCACAGATACGCAGTATTTT.